This T cell receptor beta chain was captured in a study of long-term antiretroviral therapy in people with HIV. The authors ran the immunoSEQ assay, v3.0, at survey level. Measured with immunoSEQ multiplex PCR; TCRdb has only the in-frame clones, and not every one. The table lists approximately 29,000 clones, 70% to 90% of them singletons. The CDR3 spans 17 residues. CDR1 MNHNS and CDR2 SASEGT come from the germline V gene. V was shortened by 0 bases and J by 0 bases, with 12 bases between the two germline ends. The sequences come from unsorted PBMCs, collected 0.5 years after starting antiretroviral therapy. The chain joins TRBV6-1 to TRBJ1-5, with D possibly being TRBD1 (6 bases). The sequence came from a woman between 18 and 29 years old with HIV. This chain's CDR3 is CASSEAEGGYSNQPQHF. CDR3 coding DNA: TGTGCCAGCAGTGAAGCTGAGGGGGGTTATAGCAATCAGCCCCAGCATTTT.